Shown below are 26 T cell receptor beta chains from a single sample sequenced in a study of T cell repertoires in cytomegalovirus infection. A single record per CDR3 protein comes from TCRdb applying MiXCR to the reads. The sample holds 750,000 to 900,000 distinct CDR3 sequences; 25% to 30% are singletons and the top ten take around 13%. Their antigen targets remain unknown. Specimen: cultured CD8+ T cells from PBMCs, collected from culture after CMV antigen stimulation. The receptor source for this set is a human donor in good health (CMV status not recorded). Some clones in this sample may be carry-over from other donors' samples.

Only a few counts were recorded for this clonotype. A junction end diverges from the germline sequence, so it may reflect a read error. V is TRBV6-4 and J is TRBJ1-6, with D uncertain. CDR1 and CDR2 from the germline V gene are MRHNA and SNTAGT. The CDR3 has 14 residues. CDR3 amino acids: CASSEALYISPLHF. CDR3 bases: TGTGCCAGCAGTGAAGCTCTTTATATTTCACCCCTCCACTTT.

This rearrangement joins TRBV6-6 to TRBJ1-4; D unclear. V dropped 2 bases and J dropped 8 bases, with 9 bases sitting between them. This CDR3 contains 13 residues. Per germline, CDR1 MNHNY and CDR2 SVGAGI (reference sequence). The CDR3: CASSYGLGEKLFF. DNA of the CDR3: TGTGCCAGCAGTTACGGGTTGGGGGAAAAACTGTTTTTT.

V usage is TRBV6-2 or TRBV6-3 and J usage is TRBJ1-1, with D uncertain. This CDR3 contains 18 residues. The germline CDR1 and CDR2 sequences are MNHEY and SVGEGT. The germline V and J ends were trimmed by 0 bases and 3 bases, with 20 bases remaining between them. The CDR3 DNA sequence: TGTGCCAGCAGTTACTCGATTCTTACTGCGATGCTCGACACTGAAGCTTTCTTT. Its protein is CASSYSILTAMLDTEAFF.

This clonotype was counted between two and nine times. DNA for the CDR3: TGTGCCAGCAGCTTAGGCCCCGGGACAGGGTTGGGGAACACTGAAGCTTTCTTT. The encoded protein is CASSLGPGTGLGNTEAFF. V gene TRBV11-3 combines with J gene TRBJ1-1, with TRBD1 identical over 9 bases. The J segment lost 1 base and the V segment lost 1 base, leaving 10 bases of the junction unmatched. Germline V gene sequence: CDR1 SGHNT, CDR2 YENEEA. There are 18 residues in the CDR3.

The V call is TRBV12-5, the J call TRBJ2-2; 14 positions match TRBD2. V dropped 6 bases and J dropped 3; count of bases not matched to a gene: 9. This CDR3 is built from 18 residues. CDR1 LGHNT and CDR2 FRNRAP come from the germline V gene. In DNA form, the CDR3 reads TGTGCTAGTGGCGCCCCACCGGGACTAGCGGGAGACACCGGGGAGCTGTTTTTT. Residues: CASGAPPGLAGDTGELFF.

In this sample, this clonotype turned up a few times. One end of the junction is discordant with germline, which a read error may explain. V is TRBV29-1 and J is TRBJ1-1, with no clear D. CDR1 and CDR2 (germline): SQVTM, ANQGSEA. This CDR3 contains 13 residues. CDR3 coding DNA: TGCAGTGTTGAATCGAACAGTGACACTGAAGCTTTCTTT. This gives the protein CSVESNSDTEAFF.

This clonotype has more than one count but fewer than ten. This chain uses TRBV20-1 with TRBJ1-1; D call uncertain. The CDR3 runs 14 residues. Germline values: CDR1 DFQATT, CDR2 SNEGSKA (reference sequence). Deletions cut 0 bases from V and 3 bases from J, with 11 bases between. CDR3 region: CSARDASLDTEAFF. The CDR3 region has the DNA TGCAGTGCTAGAGACGCCAGTTTGGACACTGAAGCTTTCTTT.

Many counts were recorded for this clonotype. The chain carries TRBV2 and TRBJ2-4, with D possibly TRBD1 on 5 matching bases. With 6 bases removed from V and 14 bases from J, the gap between germline ends came to 14 bases. CDR1 SNHLY and CDR2 FYNNEI come from the germline V gene. The CDR3 runs to 11 residues. The CDR3 here is CASSFGQDKYF. CDR3 bases: TGTGCCAGCAGCTTTGGACAAGATAAGTACTTC.

This clonotype was counted only a few times. The gene calls are TRBV28 and TRBJ1-2; tentatively, D is TRBD1 (5 bases). This CDR3 comprises 14 residues. The germline V and J ends were trimmed by 2 bases and 7 bases, with 14 bases remaining between them. CDR1 is MDHEN and CDR2 is SYDVKM in the germline V gene. The CDR3, as DNA: TGTGCCAGCAGTTTAGACAGACTGTCGCCTGGCTACACCTTC. It specifies CASSLDRLSPGYTF.

The table lists this clonotype with a few counts. This chain uses TRBV14 with TRBJ1-4; D gene unclear. The germline V and J ends were trimmed by 1 base and 3 bases, with 9 bases remaining between them. This CDR3 region has 15 residues. Germline CDR1 and CDR2: SGHDN and FVKESK. CDR3: CASSQAREANEKLFF. In nucleotides, the CDR3 is TGTGCCAGCAGCCAAGCCCGGGAGGCTAATGAAAAACTGTTTTTT. Based on the CDR3 plus reference TRBV14 and TRBJ1-4, the full variable domain is EAGVTQFPSHSVIEKGQTVTLRCDPISGHDNLYWYRRVMGKEIKFLLHFVKESKQDESGMPNNRFLAERTGGTYSTLKVQPAELEDSGVYFCASSQAREANEKLFFGSGTQLSVL.

This clonotype has more than one count but fewer than ten. The V gene is TRBV12-3 or TRBV12-4, the J gene TRBJ2-2, with 10 bases identical to TRBD2. There are 16 residues in the CDR3. The V gene end was trimmed by 5 bases and the J gene end by 3 bases; junction bases not matched to a gene: 6. The CDR3 coding sequence is TGTGCCAGCAGTCCTACTAGCGGGGCGCACACCGGGGAGCTGTTTTTT. It translates to CASSPTSGAHTGELFF.

This clonotype was picked up many times. CDR3 DNA: TGTGCCAGCAGCTCACGAATCGGGGGGGCCTCCTCCTACAATGAGCAGTTCTTC. Residues: CASSSRIGGASSYNEQFF. The chain is built from TRBV7-8 and TRBJ2-1; 8 nucleotides agree with TRBD2. The CDR3 spans 18 residues. Germline V lookup: CDR1 SGHVS, CDR2 FQNEAQ. Trimming took 4 bases from V and 0 from J; bases not matched to a gene: 11.

In this sample, this clonotype turned up a few times. The CDR3 loop reads CASSPWTSAGELFF. In DNA form, the CDR3 reads TGTGCCAGTAGTCCATGGACTAGCGCCGGGGAGCTGTTTTTT. The chain joins TRBV19 to TRBJ2-2; 9 bases match TRBD2. Germline V gene sequence: CDR1 LNHDA, CDR2 SQIVND (reference sequence). CDR3 length: 14 residues. V dropped 5 bases and J dropped 6; count of bases not matched to a gene: 4. Using reference TRBV19 and TRBJ2-2 for the parts outside the CDR3, the full variable domain is DGGITQSPKYLFRKEGQNVTLSCEQNLNHDAMYWYRQDPGQGLRLIYYSQIVNDFQKGDIAEGYSVSREKKESFPLTVTSAQKNPTAFYLCASSPWTSAGELFFGEGSRLTVL.

Only a few counts were recorded for this clonotype. The J gene is TRBJ1-5, the V gene TRBV27, with TRBD1 matching 10 bases. The CDR3 loop spans 12 amino acids. Germline CDR1 is MNHEY and CDR2 is SMNVEV (reference sequence). Here the CDR3 DNA reads TGTAGCGCAGGACAGGGGGGGCAGCCCCAGCATTTT. It yields the protein CSAGQGGQPQHF.

V and J are TRBV7-6 and TRBJ2-5, with TRBD1 as a possible D gene (6 bases). The CDR3 is 13 amino acids. The V gene lost 4 bases and the J gene lost 3 bases, with 9 bases spanning the gap. Germline assignment: CDR1 SGHVS and CDR2 FNYEAQ. In nucleotides, the CDR3 is TGTGCCAGCAGCTGGACAGCCGAAGAGACCCAGTACTTC. As protein: CASSWTAEETQYF.

There are many counts of this clonotype. The CDR3 loop is CASSEYLRGAQYIQYF. CDR3 nucleotide sequence: TGTGCCAGCAGTGAATATCTACGAGGGGCGCAGTACATTCAGTACTTC. The chain links TRBV6-1 to TRBJ2-4; D might be TRBD1 or TRBD2, each matching 5 bases. Germline CDR1 is MNHNS and CDR2 is SASEGT. V was shortened by 2 bases and J by 8 bases, with 19 bases between the two germline ends. The CDR3 totals 16 residues.

The chain couples TRBV2 to TRBJ1-1; no definite D call. V lost 6 bases and J 8 bases, leaving 10 bases between the germline ends. The CDR3 consists of 11 residues. Germline assignment: CDR1 SNHLY and CDR2 FYNNEI. The CDR3 protein is CASRLPVEAFF. The CDR3 nucleotides are TGTGCCAGCAGACTTCCTGTGGAAGCTTTCTTT.

This clonotype was detected a few times. CDR3 loop: CASSYNPGANYGYTF. CDR3 bases: TGTGCCAGCAGTTACAACCCGGGAGCTAACTATGGCTACACCTTC. The chain links TRBV6-6 to TRBJ1-2; D not certain. The germline gives CDR1 MNHNY, CDR2 SVGAGI (reference sequence). The CDR3 is made up of 15 amino acids. The ends were cut back, 2 bases at V and 0 bases at J, with 10 bases in the middle.

J is TRBJ2-5 and V is TRBV6-5; TRBD2 might be the D (7 bases). Trimming took off 2 bases at V and 4 bases at J, with 14 bases between the two ends. Germline CDR1 is MNHEY and CDR2 is SVGAGI. The CDR3 loop spans 15 amino acids. The CDR3 sequence is CASSYAGADRETQYF. CDR3 nucleotide sequence: TGTGCCAGCAGTTACGCGGGGGCGGATAGAGAGACCCAGTACTTC.

A word on this clonotype: A much larger clone is a single base away; this may be a read error. CDR3 sequence: CASGLANYHNDQFF. The CDR3, as DNA: TGTGCCAGTGGGTTGGCTAACTATCACAATGATCAGTTCTTC. V and J are TRBV19 and TRBJ2-1; no reliable D call. The CDR3 loop spans 14 amino acids. Germline V CDR1 and CDR2: LNHDA, SQIVND (reference sequence).

This clonotype has just a few counts. This rearrangement joins TRBV19 to TRBJ1-6, with 7 bases aligning to TRBD1. V was pared by 7 bases and J by 9 bases, with 6 bases of the junction left unmatched. In germline, CDR1 is LNHDA, CDR2 SQIVND (reference sequence). This CDR3 has 13 amino acids. The CDR3 protein is CASKTGEASPLHF. CDR3 coding DNA: TGTGCCAGTAAAACAGGGGAGGCTTCACCCCTCCACTTT.

The table lists this clonotype with many counts. The CDR3 region has the DNA TGTGCCAGCAGCTTAATAGGGGCCTCCGCTTTGGGCACTGAAGCTTTCTTT. This gives the protein CASSLIGASALGTEAFF. The chain joins TRBV7-9 to TRBJ1-1; D perhaps matches TRBD1 (5 bases). With 2 bases removed from V and 4 bases from J, the gap between germline ends came to 20 bases. The germline V gene encodes CDR1 SEHNR and CDR2 FQNEAQ (reference sequence). The CDR3 loop spans 17 amino acids.

The chain combines TRBV15 with TRBJ2-3; 8 bases line up with TRBD2. The length of the CDR3 is 15 residues. Trimming cost V 5 bases and J 4 bases; bases outside gene matches: 8. Germline values: CDR1 LNHNV, CDR2 YYDKDF (reference sequence). The CDR3 DNA reads as TGTGCCACCAGCGCTGAGCGGGGGTATGCAGATACGCAGTATTTT. It translates to CATSAERGYADTQYF.

This clonotype was seen many times. The chain joins TRBV7-2 to TRBJ2-7, with TRBD1 identical over 9 bases. The V and J ends lost 6 bases and 7 bases, in that order; junction bases with no gene match: 13. Germline V gene lookup returns CDR1 SGHTA and CDR2 FQGNSA. The CDR3 has 15 amino acids. CDR3 DNA: TGTGCCAGCAGAAAGACAGGGGGGAGCGTAGTAGAGCAGTACTTC. It is translated as CASRKTGGSVVEQYF.

This clonotype was detected only a few times. The chain uses TRBV7-8 and TRBJ2-7, with D possibly being TRBD1 or TRBD2 (5 bases each). This CDR3 has 13 residues. CDR1 is SGHVS, CDR2 FQNEAQ, per germline. V shed 1 base and J shed 4 bases, with 8 bases lying between them. The CDR3 DNA sequence: TGTGCCAGCAGCTTAGGGGACGGATACGAGCAGTACGTC. Translation gives CASSLGDGYEQYV.

V usage is TRBV5-6 and J usage is TRBJ2-7; D is uncertain. CDR3 length: 15 amino acids. The V gene's germline CDR1 is SGHDT and CDR2 YYEEEE. The ends were cut back, 0 bases at V and 3 bases at J, with 13 bases in the middle. Here the CDR3 reads CASSLEVGSRYEQYF. The CDR3 DNA reads TGTGCCAGCAGCTTGGAGGTGGGGTCCCGCTACGAGCAGTACTTC.